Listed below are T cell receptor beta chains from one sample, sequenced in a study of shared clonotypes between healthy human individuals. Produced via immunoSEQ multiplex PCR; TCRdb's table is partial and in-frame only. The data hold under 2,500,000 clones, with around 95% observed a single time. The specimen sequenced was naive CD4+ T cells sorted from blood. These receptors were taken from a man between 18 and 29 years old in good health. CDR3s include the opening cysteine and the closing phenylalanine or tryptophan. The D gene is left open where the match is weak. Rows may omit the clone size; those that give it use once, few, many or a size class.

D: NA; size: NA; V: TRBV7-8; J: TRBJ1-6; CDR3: CASSLGFEDRPLHF; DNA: TGTGCCAGCAGCTTGGGGTTTGAGGACCGACCCCTCCACTTT
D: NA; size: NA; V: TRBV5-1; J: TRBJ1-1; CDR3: CASSLAPGITEAFF; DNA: TGCGCCAGCAGCTTAGCCCCGGGAATCACTGAAGCTTTCTTT
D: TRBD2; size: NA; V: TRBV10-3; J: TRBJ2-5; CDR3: CAISGSGQETQYF; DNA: TGTGCCATCAGTGGTAGCGGGCAAGAGACCCAGTACTTC
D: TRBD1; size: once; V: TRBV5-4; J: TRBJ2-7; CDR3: CASSSPGTGLESYEQYF; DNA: TGTGCCAGCAGCTCCCCCGGGACAGGGTTAGAGTCCTACGAGCAGTACTTC
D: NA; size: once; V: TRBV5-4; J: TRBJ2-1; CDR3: CASSLDSNEQFF; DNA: TGTGCCAGCAGCCTCGACAGCAATGAGCAGTTCTTC
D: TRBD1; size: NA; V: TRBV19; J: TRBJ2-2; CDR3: CASRWDRYTGELFF; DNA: TGTGCCAGTAGATGGGACAGGTACACCGGGGAGCTGTTTTTT
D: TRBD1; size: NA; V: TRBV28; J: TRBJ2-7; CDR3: CASSSEGQGSYEQYF; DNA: TGTGCCAGCAGTTCAGAGGGACAGGGGTCCTACGAGCAGTACTTC
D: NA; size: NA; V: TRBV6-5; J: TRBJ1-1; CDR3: CASSYSGPTEAFF; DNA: TGTGCCAGCAGTTACTCGGGGCCAACTGAAGCTTTCTTT
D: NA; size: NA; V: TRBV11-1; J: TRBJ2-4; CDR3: CASSLFGAKNIQYF; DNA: TGTGCCAGCAGCTTGTTTGGAGCCAAAAACATTCAGTACTTC
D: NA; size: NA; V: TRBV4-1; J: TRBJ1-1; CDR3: CASSPGPVMGNTEAFF; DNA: TGCGCCAGCAGCCCGGGGCCGGTCATGGGGAACACTGAAGCTTTCTTT
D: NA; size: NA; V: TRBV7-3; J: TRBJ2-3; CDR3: CASSSPALGTDTQYF; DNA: TGTGCCAGCAGCTCTCCTGCCCTGGGGACAGATACGCAGTATTTT
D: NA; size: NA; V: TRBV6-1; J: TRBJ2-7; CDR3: CASRRTADSYEQYF; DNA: TGTGCCAGCAGACGGACAGCGGACTCCTACGAGCAGTACTTC
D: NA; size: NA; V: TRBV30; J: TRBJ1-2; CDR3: CAWSVYRMDYGYTF; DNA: TGTGCCTGGAGTGTGTACAGGATGGACTATGGCTACACCTTC
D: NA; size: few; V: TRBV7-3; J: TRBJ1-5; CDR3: CASSLVRDHQPQHF; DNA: TGTGCCAGCAGCCTGGTCCGGGATCATCAGCCCCAGCATTTT
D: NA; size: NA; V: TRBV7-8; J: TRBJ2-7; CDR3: CASSPYSGLLSSKLYF; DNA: TGTGCCAGCAGCCCTTATTCGGGACTCCTCTCCTCTAAGCTGTACTTC
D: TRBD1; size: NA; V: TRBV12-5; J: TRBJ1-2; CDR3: CASGLAPKTGGADGYTF; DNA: TGTGCTAGTGGTTTGGCCCCGAAGACAGGGGGCGCGGATGGCTACACCTTC
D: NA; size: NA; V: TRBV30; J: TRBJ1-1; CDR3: CAWSRGGASEAFF; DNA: TGTGCCTGGAGTCGAGGGGGGGCCTCTGAAGCTTTCTTT
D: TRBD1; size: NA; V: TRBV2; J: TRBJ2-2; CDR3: CASKGTGAAGELFF; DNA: TGTGCCAGCAAGGGGACAGGGGCTGCCGGGGAGCTGTTTTTT
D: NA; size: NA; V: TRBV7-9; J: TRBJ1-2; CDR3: CASRLPGVSINYGYTF; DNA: TGTGCCAGCAGACTCCCCGGCGTATCCATTAACTATGGCTACACCTTC
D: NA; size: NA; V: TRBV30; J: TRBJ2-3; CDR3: CAWGWPSTDTQYF; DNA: TGTGCCTGGGGGTGGCCTAGCACAGATACGCAGTATTTT
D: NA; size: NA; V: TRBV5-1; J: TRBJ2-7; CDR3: CASSSGDGISYEQYF; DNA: TGCGCCAGCAGCTCCGGGGACGGAATCTCCTACGAGCAGTACTTC
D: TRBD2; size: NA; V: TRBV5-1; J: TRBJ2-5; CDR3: CASSPRASGGRGEETQYF; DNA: TGCGCCAGCAGTCCTCGCGCTAGCGGGGGTCGTGGTGAAGAGACCCAGTACTTC
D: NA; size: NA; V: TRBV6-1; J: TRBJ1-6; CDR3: CASSVSQGDNSPLHF; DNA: TGTGCCAGCAGTGTCAGTCAGGGAGATAATTCACCCCTCCACTTT
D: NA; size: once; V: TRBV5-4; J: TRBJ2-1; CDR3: CASSFRDNEQFF; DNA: TGTGCCAGCAGCTTTCGGGACAATGAGCAGTTCTTC
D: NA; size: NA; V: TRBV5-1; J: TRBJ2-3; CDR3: CASSLARGEDTQYF; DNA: TGCGCCAGCAGCTTGGCGCGGGGTGAAGATACGCAGTATTTT
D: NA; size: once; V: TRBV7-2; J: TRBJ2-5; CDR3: CASSLGSGGIQETQYF; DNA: TGTGCCAGCAGCTTAGGGAGTGGCGGGATCCAAGAGACCCAGTACTTC
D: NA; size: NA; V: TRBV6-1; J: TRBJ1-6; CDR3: CANGLSSYNSPLHF; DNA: TGTGCGAATGGGCTGAGCTCCTATAATTCACCCCTCCACTTT
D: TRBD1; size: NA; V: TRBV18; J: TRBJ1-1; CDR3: CASSPLGTAMNTEAFF; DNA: TGTGCCAGCTCACCATTGGGGACAGCCATGAACACTGAAGCTTTCTTT
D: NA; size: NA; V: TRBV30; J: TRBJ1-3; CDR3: CAWSVRPSGGNTIYF; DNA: TGTGCCTGGAGTGTACGACCGTCTGGGGGAAACACCATATATTTT
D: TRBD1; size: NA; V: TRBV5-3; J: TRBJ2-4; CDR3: CARSLPDRGGGKNIQYF; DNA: TGTGCCAGAAGCTTGCCTGACAGGGGCGGAGGAAAAAACATTCAGTACTTC
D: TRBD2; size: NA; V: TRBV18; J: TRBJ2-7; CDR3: CASSPGSSGGSYEQYF; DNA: TGTGCCAGCTCACCTGGTTCTAGCGGGGGGTCCTACGAGCAGTACTTC
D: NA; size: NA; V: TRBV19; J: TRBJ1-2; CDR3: CASSITGTVDGYTF; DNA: TGTGCCAGTAGTATCACCGGGACTGTGGATGGCTACACCTTC
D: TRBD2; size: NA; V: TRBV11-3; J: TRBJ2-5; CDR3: CASSQGLAGVVETQYF; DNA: TGTGCCAGCAGCCAAGGTCTAGCGGGAGTGGTAGAGACCCAGTACTTC
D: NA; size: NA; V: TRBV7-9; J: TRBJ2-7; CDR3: CASSFSGITSYEQYF; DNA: TGTGCCAGCAGCTTCTCCGGGATTACATCCTACGAGCAGTACTTC
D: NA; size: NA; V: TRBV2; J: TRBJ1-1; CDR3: CASSVLFGQNTEAFF; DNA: TGTGCCAGCAGCGTCCTATTCGGACAGAACACTGAAGCTTTCTTT
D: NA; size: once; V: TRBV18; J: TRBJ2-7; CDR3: CASSNPLTGIEQYF; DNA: TGTGCCAGCTCAAACCCTTTAACAGGGATCGAGCAGTACTTC
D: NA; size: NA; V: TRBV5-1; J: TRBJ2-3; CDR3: CASLGITDTQYF; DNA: TGCGCCAGCCTAGGGATCACAGATACGCAGTATTTT
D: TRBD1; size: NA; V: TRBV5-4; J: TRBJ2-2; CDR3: CASSLQGARTGELFF; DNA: TGTGCCAGCAGCTTACAGGGGGCGAGGACCGGGGAGCTGTTTTTT
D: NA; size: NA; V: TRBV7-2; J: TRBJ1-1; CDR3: CASSLGKGNTEAFF; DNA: TGTGCCAGCAGCTTAGGTAAGGGGAACACTGAAGCTTTCTTT
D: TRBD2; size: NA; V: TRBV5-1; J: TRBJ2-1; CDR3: CASSLASSGRPYNEQFF; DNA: TGCGCCAGCAGCTTGGCCAGTAGCGGGAGGCCTTACAATGAGCAGTTCTTC
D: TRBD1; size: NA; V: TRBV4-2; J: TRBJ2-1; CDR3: CASSQPGQGVMDEQFF; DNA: TGTGCCAGCAGCCAACCGGGACAGGGGGTAATGGATGAGCAGTTCTTC
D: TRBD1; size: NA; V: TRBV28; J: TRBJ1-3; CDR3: CASSSRTGPNTIYF; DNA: TGTGCCAGCAGTTCGAGGACAGGGCCGAACACCATATATTTT
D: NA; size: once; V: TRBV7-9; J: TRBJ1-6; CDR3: CASSLEGYSPLHF; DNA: TGTGCCAGCAGCTTAGAGGGGTATTCACCCCTCCACTTT
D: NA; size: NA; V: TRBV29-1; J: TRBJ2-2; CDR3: CSVGQNANTGELFF; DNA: TGCAGCGTTGGGCAAAACGCGAACACCGGGGAGCTGTTTTTT
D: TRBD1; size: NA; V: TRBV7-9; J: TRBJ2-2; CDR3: CASSPNYRGQENTGELFF; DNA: TGTGCCAGCAGCCCTAACTACAGGGGGCAGGAGAACACCGGGGAGCTGTTTTTT
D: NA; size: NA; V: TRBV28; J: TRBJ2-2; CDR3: CASTPFRADTGELFF; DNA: TGTGCCAGCACCCCGTTCCGGGCAGACACCGGGGAGCTGTTTTTT
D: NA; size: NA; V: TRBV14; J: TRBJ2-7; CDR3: CASSLPNSYEQYF; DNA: TGTGCCAGCAGCCTCCCGAACTCCTACGAGCAGTACTTC
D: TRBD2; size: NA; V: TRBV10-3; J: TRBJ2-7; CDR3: CAISESGTSGSEQYF; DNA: TGTGCCATCAGTGAGTCGGGGACTAGCGGGAGCGAGCAGTACTTC
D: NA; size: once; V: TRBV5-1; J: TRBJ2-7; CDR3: CASAGKEAPYEQYF; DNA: TGCGCCAGCGCGGGAAAGGAGGCTCCCTACGAGCAGTACTTC
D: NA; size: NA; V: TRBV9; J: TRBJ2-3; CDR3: CASSTRGDTQYF; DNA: TGTGCCAGCAGCACCCGCGGAGATACGCAGTATTTT